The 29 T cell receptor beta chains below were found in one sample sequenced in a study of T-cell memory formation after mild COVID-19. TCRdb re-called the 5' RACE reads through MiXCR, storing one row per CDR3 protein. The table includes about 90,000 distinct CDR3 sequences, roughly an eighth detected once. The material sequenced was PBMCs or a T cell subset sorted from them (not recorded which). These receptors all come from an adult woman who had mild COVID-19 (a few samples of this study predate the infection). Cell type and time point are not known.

The CDR3 region is CASSSSGGMNTEAFF. In nucleotides, the CDR3 is TGTGCCAGCAGCTCCTCCGGGGGGATGAACACTGAAGCTTTCTTT. V is TRBV9 and J is TRBJ1-1, with D possibly matching TRBD1 (5 bases). This CDR3 has 15 residues. Germline CDR1 SGDLS, CDR2 YYNGEE. With 4 bases removed from V and 0 bases from J, the gap between germline ends came to 13 bases.

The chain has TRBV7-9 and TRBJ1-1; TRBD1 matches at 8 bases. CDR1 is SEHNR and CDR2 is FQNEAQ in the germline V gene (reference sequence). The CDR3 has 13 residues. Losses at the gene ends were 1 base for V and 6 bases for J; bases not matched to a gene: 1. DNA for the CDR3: TGTGCCAGCAGCTTAGACAGGGGGGCTGAAGCTTTCTTT. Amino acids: CASSLDRGAEAFF.

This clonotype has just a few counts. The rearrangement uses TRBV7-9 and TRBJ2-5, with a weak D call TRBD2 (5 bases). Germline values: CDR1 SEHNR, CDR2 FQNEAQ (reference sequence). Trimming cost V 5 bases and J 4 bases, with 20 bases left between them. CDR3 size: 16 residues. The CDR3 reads CASSPPGPEAGETQYF. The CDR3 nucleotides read TGTGCCAGCAGCCCACCAGGCCCAGAGGCGGGAGAGACCCAGTACTTC.

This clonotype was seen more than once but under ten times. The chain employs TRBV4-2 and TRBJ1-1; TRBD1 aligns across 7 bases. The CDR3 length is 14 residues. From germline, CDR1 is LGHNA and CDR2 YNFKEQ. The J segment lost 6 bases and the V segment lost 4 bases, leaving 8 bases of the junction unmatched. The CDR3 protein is CASSREGQWSEAFF. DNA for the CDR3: TGTGCCAGCAGCCGGGAGGGACAGTGGTCTGAAGCTTTCTTT.

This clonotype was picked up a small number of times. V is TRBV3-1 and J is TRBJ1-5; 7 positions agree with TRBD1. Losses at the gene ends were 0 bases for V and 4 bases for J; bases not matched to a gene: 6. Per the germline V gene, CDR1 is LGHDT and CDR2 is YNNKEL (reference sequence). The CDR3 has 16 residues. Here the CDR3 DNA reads TGTGCCAGCAGCCAAGATTGGCCAGGGGGGAATCAGCCCCAGCATTTT. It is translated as CASSQDWPGGNQPQHF.

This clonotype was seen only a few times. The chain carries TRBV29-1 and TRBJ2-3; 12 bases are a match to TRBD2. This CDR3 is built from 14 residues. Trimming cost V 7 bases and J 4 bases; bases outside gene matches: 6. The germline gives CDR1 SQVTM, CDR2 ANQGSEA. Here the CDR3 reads CSASGLAGADTQYF. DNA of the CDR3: TGCAGCGCCTCGGGACTAGCGGGTGCAGATACGCAGTATTTT.

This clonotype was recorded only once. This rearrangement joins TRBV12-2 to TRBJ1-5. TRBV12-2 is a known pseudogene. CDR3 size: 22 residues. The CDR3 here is CASRLVWVKGSTIFDSNQPQHF. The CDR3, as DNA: TGTGCAAGTCGCTTAGTTTGGGTTAAGGGATCTACAATTTTCGATAGCAATCAGCCCCAGCATTTT.

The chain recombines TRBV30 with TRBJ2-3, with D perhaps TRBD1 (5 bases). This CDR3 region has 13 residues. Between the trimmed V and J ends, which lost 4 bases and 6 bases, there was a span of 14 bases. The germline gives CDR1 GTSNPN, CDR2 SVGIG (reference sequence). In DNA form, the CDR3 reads TGTGCCTGGACCCAAGGGGTTTTGGATACGCAGTATTTT. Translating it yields CAWTQGVLDTQYF.

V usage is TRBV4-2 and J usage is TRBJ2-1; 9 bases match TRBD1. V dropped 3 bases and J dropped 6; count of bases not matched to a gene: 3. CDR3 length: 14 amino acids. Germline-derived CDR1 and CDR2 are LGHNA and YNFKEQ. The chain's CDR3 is CASSHATGGNEQFF. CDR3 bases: TGTGCCAGCAGCCACGCGACAGGGGGCAATGAGCAGTTCTTC.

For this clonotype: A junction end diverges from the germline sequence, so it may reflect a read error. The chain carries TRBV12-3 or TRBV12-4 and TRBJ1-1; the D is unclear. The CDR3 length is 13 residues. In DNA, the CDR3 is TGTGCCAGCAGCTTCAGGCTCCATACTGGAGCTTTCTTT. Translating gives CASSFRLHTGAFF.

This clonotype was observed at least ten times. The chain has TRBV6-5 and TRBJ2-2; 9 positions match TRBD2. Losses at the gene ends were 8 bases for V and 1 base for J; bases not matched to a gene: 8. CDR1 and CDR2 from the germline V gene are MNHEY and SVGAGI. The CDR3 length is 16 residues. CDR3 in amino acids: CASGALAGENTGELFF. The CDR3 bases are TGTGCCAGCGGGGCCTTAGCGGGAGAGAACACCGGGGAGCTGTTTTTT.

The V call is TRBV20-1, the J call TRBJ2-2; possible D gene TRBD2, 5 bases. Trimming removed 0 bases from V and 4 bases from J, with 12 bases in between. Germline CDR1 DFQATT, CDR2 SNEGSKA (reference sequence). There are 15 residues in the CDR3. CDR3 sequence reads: CSARDEGLGTGELFF. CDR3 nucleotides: TGCAGTGCTAGAGATGAGGGATTGGGCACCGGGGAGCTGTTTTTT.

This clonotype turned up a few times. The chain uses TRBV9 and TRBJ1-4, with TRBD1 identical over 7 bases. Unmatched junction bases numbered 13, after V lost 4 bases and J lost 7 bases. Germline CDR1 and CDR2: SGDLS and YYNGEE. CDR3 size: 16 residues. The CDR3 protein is CASSKQTGDVGEKLFF. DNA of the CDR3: TGTGCCAGCAGCAAACAAACAGGGGACGTTGGTGAAAAACTGTTTTTT.

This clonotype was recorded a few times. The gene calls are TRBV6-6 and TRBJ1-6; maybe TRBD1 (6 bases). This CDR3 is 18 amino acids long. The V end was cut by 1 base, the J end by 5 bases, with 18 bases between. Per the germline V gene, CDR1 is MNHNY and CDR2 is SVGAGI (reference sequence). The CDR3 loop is CASSYLRQAPLDNSPLHF. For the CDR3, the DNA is TGTGCCAGCAGTTACTTGCGACAGGCCCCCTTAGATAATTCACCCCTCCACTTT.

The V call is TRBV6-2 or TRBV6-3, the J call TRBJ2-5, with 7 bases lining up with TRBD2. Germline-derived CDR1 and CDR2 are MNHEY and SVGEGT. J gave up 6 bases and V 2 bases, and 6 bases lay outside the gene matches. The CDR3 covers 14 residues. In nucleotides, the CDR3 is TGTGCCAGCAGTTACCGGGGGGAGGTACAGACCCAGTACTTC. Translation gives CASSYRGEVQTQYF.

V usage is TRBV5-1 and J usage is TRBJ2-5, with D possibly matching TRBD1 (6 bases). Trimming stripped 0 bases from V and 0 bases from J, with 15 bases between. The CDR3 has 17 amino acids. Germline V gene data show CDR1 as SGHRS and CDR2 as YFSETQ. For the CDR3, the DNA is TGCGCCAGCAGCTTGGGCTTCGGGGCAGGGGACCAAGAGACCCAGTACTTC. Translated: CASSLGFGAGDQETQYF.

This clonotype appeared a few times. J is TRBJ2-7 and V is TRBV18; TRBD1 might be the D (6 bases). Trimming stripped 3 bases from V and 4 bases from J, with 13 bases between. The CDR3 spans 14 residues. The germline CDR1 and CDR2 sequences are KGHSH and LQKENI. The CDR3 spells CASSPLRDNYEQYF. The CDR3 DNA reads TGTGCCAGCTCACCCCTCCGGGACAATTACGAGCAGTACTTC.

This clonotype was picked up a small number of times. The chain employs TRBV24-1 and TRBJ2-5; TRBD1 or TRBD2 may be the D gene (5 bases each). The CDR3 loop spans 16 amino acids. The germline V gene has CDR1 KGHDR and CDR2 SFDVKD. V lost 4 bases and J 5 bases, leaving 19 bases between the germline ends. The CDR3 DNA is TGTGCCACCAGTGACCGACCCTTGGGGCCGGGGGAGACCCAGTACTTC. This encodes CATSDRPLGPGETQYF.

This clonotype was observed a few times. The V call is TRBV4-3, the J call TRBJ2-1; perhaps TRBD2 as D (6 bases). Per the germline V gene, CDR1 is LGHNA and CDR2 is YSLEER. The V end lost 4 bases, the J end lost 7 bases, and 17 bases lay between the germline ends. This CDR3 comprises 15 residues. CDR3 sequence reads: CASSPLRGLTNEQFF. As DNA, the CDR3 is TGCGCCAGCAGCCCCCTAAGGGGACTGACAAATGAGCAGTTCTTC.

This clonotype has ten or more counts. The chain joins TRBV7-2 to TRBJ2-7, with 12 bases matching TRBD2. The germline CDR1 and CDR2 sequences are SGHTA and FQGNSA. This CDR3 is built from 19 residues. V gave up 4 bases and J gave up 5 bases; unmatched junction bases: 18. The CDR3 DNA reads TGTGCCAGCAGCTCGCTTCATCTAGCGGGGGGGAACCTCCTTCACGAGCAGTACTTC. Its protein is CASSSLHLAGGNLLHEQYF.

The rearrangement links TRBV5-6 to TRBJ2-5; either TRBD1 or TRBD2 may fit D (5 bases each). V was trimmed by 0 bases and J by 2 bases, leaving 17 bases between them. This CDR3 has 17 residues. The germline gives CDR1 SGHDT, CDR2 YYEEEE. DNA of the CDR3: TGTGCCAGCAGCTTGGATTTTCGGGACGTATTACAAGAGACCCAGTACTTC. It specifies CASSLDFRDVLQETQYF.

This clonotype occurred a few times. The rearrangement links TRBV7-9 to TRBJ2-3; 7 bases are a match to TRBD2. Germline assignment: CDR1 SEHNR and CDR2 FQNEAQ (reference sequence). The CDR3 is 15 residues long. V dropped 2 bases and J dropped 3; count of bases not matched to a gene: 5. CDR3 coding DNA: TGTGCCAGCAGCTTAACGGGGGGACCTACAGATACGCAGTATTTT. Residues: CASSLTGGPTDTQYF.

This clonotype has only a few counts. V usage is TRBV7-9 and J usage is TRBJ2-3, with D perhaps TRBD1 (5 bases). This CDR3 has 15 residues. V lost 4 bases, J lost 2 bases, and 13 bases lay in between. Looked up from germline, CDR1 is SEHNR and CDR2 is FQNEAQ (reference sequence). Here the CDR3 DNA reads TGTGCCAGCAGCTCCATGACAGAAACCACAGATACGCAGTATTTT. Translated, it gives CASSSMTETTDTQYF.

CDR3 in DNA: TGTGCCAGCAGCTTAGTTATGAGGACTAGTGAGGCAGATACGCAGTATTTT. It encodes CASSLVMRTSEADTQYF. The V call is TRBV7-6, the J call TRBJ2-3; 7 bases fit TRBD2. The V gene end was trimmed by 1 base and the J gene end by 4 bases; junction bases not matched to a gene: 11. The CDR3 has 17 amino acids. CDR1 is SGHVS, CDR2 FNYEAQ, per germline.

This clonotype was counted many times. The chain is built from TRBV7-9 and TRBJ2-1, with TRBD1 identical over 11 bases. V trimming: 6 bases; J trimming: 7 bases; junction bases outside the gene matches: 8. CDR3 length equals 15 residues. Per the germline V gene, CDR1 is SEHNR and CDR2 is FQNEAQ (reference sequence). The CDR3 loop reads CASSHRDRGWNEQFF. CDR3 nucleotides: TGTGCCAGCAGTCACCGGGACAGGGGGTGGAATGAGCAGTTCTTC.

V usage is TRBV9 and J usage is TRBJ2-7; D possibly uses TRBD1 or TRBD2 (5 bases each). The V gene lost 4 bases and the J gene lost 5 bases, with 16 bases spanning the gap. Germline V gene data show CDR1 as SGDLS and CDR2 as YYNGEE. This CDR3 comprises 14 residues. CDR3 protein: CASSTGHKLDEQYF. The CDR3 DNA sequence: TGTGCCAGCAGCACGGGGCATAAACTCGACGAGCAGTACTTC.

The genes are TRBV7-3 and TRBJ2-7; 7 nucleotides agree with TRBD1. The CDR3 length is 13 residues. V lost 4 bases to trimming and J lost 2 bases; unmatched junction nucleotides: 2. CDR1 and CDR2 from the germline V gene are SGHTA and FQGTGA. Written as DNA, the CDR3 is TGTGCCAGCAGCTCCCAGGGGGCCTACGAGCAGTACTTC. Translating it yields CASSSQGAYEQYF. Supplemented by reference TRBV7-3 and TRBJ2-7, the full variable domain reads GAGVSQTPSNKVTEKGKYVELRCDPISGHTALYWYRQSLGQGPEFLIYFQGTGAADDSGLPNDRFFAVRPEGSVSTLKIQRTERGDSAVYLCASSSQGAYEQYFGPGTRLTVT.

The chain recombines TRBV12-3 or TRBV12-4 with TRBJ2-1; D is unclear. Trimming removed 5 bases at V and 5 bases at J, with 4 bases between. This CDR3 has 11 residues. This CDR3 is CASSPHNEQFF. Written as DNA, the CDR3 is TGTGCCAGCAGTCCCCACAATGAGCAGTTCTTC.

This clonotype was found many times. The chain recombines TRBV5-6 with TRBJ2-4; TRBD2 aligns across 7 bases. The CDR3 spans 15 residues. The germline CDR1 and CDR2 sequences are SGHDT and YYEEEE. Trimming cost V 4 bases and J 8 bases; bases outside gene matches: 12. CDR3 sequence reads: CASSPGGFGFDIQYF. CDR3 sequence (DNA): TGTGCCAGCAGCCCCGGGGGGTTCGGGTTTGACATTCAGTACTTC.